These T cell receptor beta chains were read from a single sample in a study of blood T cell repertoires in COVID-19. The method was immunoSEQ multiplex PCR; TCRdb's version includes in-frame clones alone and lacks a portion of them. The repertoire holds about 200,000 clones, with 84% as singletons. The sample consisted of peripheral blood. These receptors were collected from a human donor in a cohort sampled during active COVID-19. The CDR3 runs from the conserved cysteine through the conserved F or W. The D gene is left open where the match is weak. For some rows the clone size is stated as once, few or many, or as a class when expanded; others skip it.

V gene	clone size	J gene	D gene	CDR3 protein	CDR3 DNA
TRBV4-1	-	TRBJ2-5	-	CASSPHSYSGDLGEETQYF	TGCGCCAGCAGCCCACACTCCTATTCAGGGGACCTCGGAGAAGAGACCCAGTACTTC
TRBV19	-	TRBJ2-7	-	CATSGTPNSYEQYF	TGTGCCACCTCAGGGACACCAAACTCCTACGAGCAGTACTTC
TRBV9	-	TRBJ2-1	TRBD2	CASSDGLAGKFSYNEQFF	TGTGCCAGCAGCGACGGACTAGCGGGGAAGTTCTCCTACAATGAGCAGTTCTTC
TRBV12-3/TRBV12-4	-	TRBJ2-7	-	CASSQFYEQYF	TGTGCCAGCAGTCAATTTTACGAGCAGTACTTC
TRBV3-1/TRBV3-2	-	TRBJ1-3	TRBD1	CASRVQGNSGNTIYF	TGTGCCAGCAGAGTACAGGGGAACTCTGGAAACACCATATATTTT
TRBV14	-	TRBJ2-1	-	CASSLGTFFYEQFF	TGTGCCAGCAGCCTCGGGACTTTCTTCTATGAGCAGTTCTTC
TRBV12-3/TRBV12-4	-	TRBJ2-1	TRBD2	CASSLTASGLQFF	TGTGCCAGCAGTTTAACGGCTAGCGGGCTGCAGTTCTTC
TRBV28	-	TRBJ2-5	-	CASSFLEGETQYF	TGTGCCAGCAGTTTCTTAGAGGGAGAGACCCAGTACTTC
TRBV5-1	-	TRBJ2-3	TRBD1	CASSWPETGPEDTQYF	TGCGCCAGCAGCTGGCCCGAGACAGGGCCGGAGGATACGCAGTATTTT
TRBV5-1	-	TRBJ2-4	-	CASSLDPGLAKNIQYF	TGCGCCAGCAGCTTGGATCCAGGACTAGCCAAAAACATTCAGTACTTC
TRBV3-1/TRBV3-2	-	TRBJ2-1	-	CASSQGSDSYNEQFF	TGTGCCAGCAGCCAAGGCAGTGATTCCTACAATGAGCAGTTCTTC
TRBV27	-	TRBJ2-7	-	CASSWGAGRSYEQYF	TGTGCCAGCAGTTGGGGCGCAGGGCGATCCTACGAGCAGTACTTC
TRBV11-2	many	TRBJ2-1	-	CASSLLASYNEQFF	TGTGCCAGCAGCCTCTTGGCCTCCTACAATGAGCAGTTCTTC
TRBV6-6	-	TRBJ2-3	TRBD1	CASSNPGTGPDTQYF	TGTGCCAGCAGTAATCCCGGGACAGGGCCAGATACGCAGTATTTT
TRBV28	once	TRBJ2-7	TRBD2	CASSPGLASEQYF	TGTGCCAGCAGCCCGGGACTAGCGAGCGAGCAGTACTTC
TRBV28	-	TRBJ2-2	TRBD2	CASTLLAGSNTGELFF	TGTGCCAGCACCCTTCTAGCGGGCTCGAACACCGGGGAGCTGTTTTTT
TRBV16	few	TRBJ1-2	-	CASSPGGYGYTF	TGTGCCAGCAGTCCAGGAGGGTATGGCTACACCTTC
TRBV28	-	TRBJ2-1	TRBD2	CASSLRGTRRLKEQFF	TGTGCCAGCAGTTTAAGGGGGACTAGGAGGTTGAAGGAGCAGTTCTTC
TRBV12-5	-	TRBJ1-4	-	CASGLGQGPTNEKLFF	TGTGCTAGTGGTTTGGGGCAGGGGCCAACTAATGAAAAACTGTTTTTT
TRBV19	-	TRBJ2-1	TRBD2	CASRKYIAGGYNEQFF	TGTGCCAGTAGAAAATACATAGCGGGGGGGTACAATGAGCAGTTCTTC
TRBV2	-	TRBJ1-1	-	CARQGTYTEAFF	TGTGCCAGACAGGGCACGTACACTGAAGCTTTCTTT
TRBV28	-	TRBJ1-1	TRBD1	CASSLRTGGTEAFF	TGTGCCAGCAGTTTGCGGACAGGGGGCACTGAAGCTTTCTTT
TRBV6-5	once	TRBJ1-1	TRBD1	CASMTGGFMNTEAFF	TGTGCCAGCATGACAGGGGGCTTCATGAACACTGAAGCTTTCTTT
TRBV28	-	TRBJ2-7	-	CASRAKYSSGEQYF	TGTGCCAGCAGAGCAAAGTACAGTTCAGGCGAGCAGTACTTC
TRBV3-1/TRBV3-2	-	TRBJ2-7	TRBD2	CASSQDYFLAGGIYEQYF	TGTGCCAGCAGCCAAGATTATTTTCTAGCGGGAGGAATTTACGAGCAGTACTTC
TRBV2	few	TRBJ1-1	TRBD1	CASWSGQGILEAFF	TGTGCCAGCTGGTCAGGACAGGGGATCCTTGAGGCTTTCTTT
TRBV7-8	-	TRBJ2-7	TRBD2	CASKSSGRTGYEQYF	TGTGCCAGCAAGTCTAGCGGGAGGACGGGTTACGAGCAGTACTTC
TRBV28	-	TRBJ2-2	-	CASKPGGTGELFF	TGTGCCAGCAAACCCGGAGGGACCGGGGAGCTGTTTTTT
TRBV19	-	TRBJ2-5	TRBD2	CASSRVAGGWETQYF	TGTGCCAGTAGTCGGGTAGCGGGAGGGTGGGAGACCCAGTACTTC
TRBV19	-	TRBJ1-5	-	CASRYRDNQPQHF	TGTGCCAGTAGATACAGGGACAATCAGCCCCAGCATTTT
TRBV19	-	TRBJ2-7	-	CASSISDGAHEQYF	TGTGCCAGTAGTATAAGTGATGGGGCGCACGAGCAGTACTTC
TRBV7-9	-	TRBJ1-2	-	CASSWNRDTYLYGYTF	TGTGCCAGCAGCTGGAACCGGGACACCTATCTCTATGGCTACACCTTC
TRBV20-1	-	TRBJ2-3	-	CSASPQGFSTDTQYF	TGCAGTGCTAGTCCCCAGGGCTTTAGCACAGATACGCAGTATTTT
TRBV11-1	-	TRBJ2-7	TRBD1	CASSWTGNGYEQYF	TGTGCCAGCAGCTGGACAGGGAATGGTTACGAGCAGTACTTC
TRBV29-1	once	TRBJ2-1	TRBD1	CSVAGTGISEQFF	TGCAGCGTCGCCGGGACAGGGATTAGTGAGCAGTTCTTC
TRBV11-1	once	TRBJ2-7	TRBD1	CASSPRQGSYEQYF	TGTGCCAGCAGCCCTAGACAGGGATCCTACGAGCAGTACTTC
TRBV3-1/TRBV3-2	-	TRBJ2-1	-	CASSPRWSSGLYNEQFF	TGTGCCAGCAGCCCTCGGTGGTCGAGCGGCCTCTACAATGAGCAGTTCTTC
TRBV24-1	-	TRBJ2-3	-	CATSDWGESPDTQYF	TGTGCCACCAGTGATTGGGGAGAATCCCCAGATACGCAGTATTTT
TRBV5-1	-	TRBJ2-1	-	CASSFGLDRVNNEQFF	TGCGCCAGCAGCTTTGGGTTGGACAGAGTGAACAATGAGCAGTTCTTC
TRBV5-1	-	TRBJ2-7	-	CASSLGRAGDRYEQYF	TGCGCCAGCAGCTTGGGGCGAGCGGGGGACAGATACGAGCAGTACTTC
TRBV3-1/TRBV3-2	-	TRBJ2-3	-	CASSQHSTGKTTDTQYF	TGTGCCAGCAGCCAGCACTCAACAGGGAAGACCACAGATACGCAGTATTTT
TRBV19	few	TRBJ1-1	TRBD1	CASLRGREAFF	TGTGCCAGCCTAAGGGGGCGGGAAGCTTTCTTT
TRBV6-8	few	TRBJ1-3	-	CASSYSLAGYAGNTIYF	TGTGCCAGCAGTTACTCCCTGGCAGGCTATGCTGGAAACACCATATATTTT
TRBV5-5	-	TRBJ1-1	-	CASSLLGGVGTEAFF	TGTGCCAGCAGCCTACTCGGTGGAGTAGGAACTGAAGCTTTCTTT
TRBV4-1	once	TRBJ2-7	TRBD2	CASSQEGTSGRWKYF	TGCGCCAGCAGCCAAGAGGGCACTAGCGGGAGATGGAAGTACTTC
TRBV7-2	once	TRBJ2-1	TRBD2	CASSLGGRARSNEQFF	TGTGCCAGCAGCTTAGGCGGGAGGGCCCGAAGTAATGAGCAGTTCTTC
TRBV5-1	once	TRBJ2-3	TRBD2	CASSWGLAGGLTDTQYF	TGCGCCAGCAGCTGGGGACTAGCGGGAGGACTCACAGATACGCAGTATTTT
TRBV6-5	-	TRBJ2-7	TRBD2	CASSYYGLAGAEQYF	TGTGCCAGCAGTTACTACGGACTAGCGGGAGCCGAGCAGTACTTC
TRBV29-1	-	TRBJ2-5	-	CSANTGIGETQYF	TGCAGCGCTAATACAGGGATCGGGGAGACCCAGTACTTC
TRBV7-9	-	TRBJ2-5	-	CASSLAWGGGETQYF	TGTGCCAGCAGCTTAGCGTGGGGGGGCGGCGAGACCCAGTACTTC
TRBV30	few	TRBJ1-5	-	CAGLIQGGNQPQHF	TGTGCCGGCCTAATACAGGGAGGGAATCAGCCCCAGCATTTT
TRBV3-1/TRBV3-2	few	TRBJ2-1	TRBD2	CASSQGSTSGEQFF	TGTGCCAGCAGCCAAGGATCGACTAGCGGTGAGCAGTTCTTC
TRBV2	-	TRBJ2-1	TRBD2	CASSVLLAGVGNEQFF	TGTGCCAGCAGTGTGCTGCTAGCGGGAGTAGGCAATGAGCAGTTCTTC
TRBV28	-	TRBJ1-5	TRBD1	CASSYPGTVVNQPQHF	TGTGCCAGCAGTTACCCCGGGACAGTAGTTAATCAGCCCCAGCATTTT
TRBV27	-	TRBJ2-1	TRBD2	CATGLAGDKNEQFF	TGTGCCACGGGACTAGCGGGAGACAAAAATGAGCAGTTCTTC
TRBV20-1	-	TRBJ2-1	TRBD2	CSAGRGVGQFF	TGCAGTGCTGGCCGGGGGGTGGGGCAGTTCTTC
TRBV28	-	TRBJ2-7	TRBD2	CASSLPGGPYEQYF	TGTGCCAGCAGTTTACCGGGAGGGCCGTACGAGCAGTACTTC
TRBV3-1/TRBV3-2	-	TRBJ2-1	TRBD2	CASKGLADNEQFF	TGTGCCAGCAAGGGACTAGCGGACAATGAGCAGTTCTTC
TRBV18	-	TRBJ2-7	-	CASSPLAGDPYEQYF	TGTGCCAGCTCACCACTGGCAGGCGATCCCTACGAGCAGTACTTC
TRBV11-3	-	TRBJ2-2	-	CASSYRDSNTGELFF	TGTGCCAGCAGCTACAGGGATTCGAACACCGGGGAGCTGTTTTTT